The present T cell receptor (beta chain) was sequenced within a study of T cell clusters in autoimmune cytopenias. General study findings and limits: Exclusive TRB clusters were 2.5 to 3.5-fold more numerous in healthy donors than in active autoimmune hepatitis. Functional roles of the in silico T cell clusters still await experimental validation. Physiological T cell clusters of healthy donors were apparently absent in primary autoimmune cytopenia patients.

The CDR3 runs 14 residues. Looked up from germline, CDR1 is MDHEN and CDR2 is SYDVKM. According to its frequency, this clonotype is medium-sized. The antigen remains undetermined. TRB rearrangements were amplified by touch-down multiplex PCR with mixed TRB-A/B primers. TCRdb reworked the multiplex PCR reads into one entry per CDR3 protein, no DNA. The table for this sample gives fewer than 4,500 distinct CDR3 sequences. Each sample's input was 200 to 250 ng genomic DNA, roughly 38,000 genome equivalents. The material sequenced was peripheral blood. This TCR came from a human donor with an autoimmune cytopenia or autoimmune hepatitis (not recorded which). This chain uses TRBV28 with TRBJ1-2; TCRdb selects TRBD1, and the lack of DNA leaves this call unchecked. CDR3 residues: CASSLGTTFYGYTF.